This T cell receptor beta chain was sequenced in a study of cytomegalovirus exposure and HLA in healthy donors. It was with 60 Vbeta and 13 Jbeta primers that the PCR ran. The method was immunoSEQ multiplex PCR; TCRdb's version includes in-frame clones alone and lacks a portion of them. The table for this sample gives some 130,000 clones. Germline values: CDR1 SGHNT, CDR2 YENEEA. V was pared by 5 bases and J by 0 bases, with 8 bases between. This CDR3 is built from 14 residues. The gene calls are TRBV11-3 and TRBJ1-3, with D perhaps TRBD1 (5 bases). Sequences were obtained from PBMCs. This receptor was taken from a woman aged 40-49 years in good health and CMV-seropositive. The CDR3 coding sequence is TGTGCCAGCAGCCTCGGGGGCTCTGGAAACACCATATATTTT. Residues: CASSLGGSGNTIYF.